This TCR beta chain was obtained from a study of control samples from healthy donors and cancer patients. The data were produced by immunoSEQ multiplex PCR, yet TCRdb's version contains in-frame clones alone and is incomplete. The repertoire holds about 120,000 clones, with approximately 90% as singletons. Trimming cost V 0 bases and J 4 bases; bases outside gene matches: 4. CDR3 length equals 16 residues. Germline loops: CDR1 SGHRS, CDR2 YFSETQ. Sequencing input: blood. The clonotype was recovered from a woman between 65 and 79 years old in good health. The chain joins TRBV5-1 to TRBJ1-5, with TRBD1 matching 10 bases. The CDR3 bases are TGCGCCAGCAGCTTGGGGACAGGGGGGTTGAATCAGCCCCAGCATTTT. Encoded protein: CASSLGTGGLNQPQHF.